This TCR beta chain was found in a study of cytomegalovirus exposure and HLA in healthy donors (dated by TCRdb to about 2017). Regarding the research as a whole: An earlier analysis of roughly 630 of the donors reported 250 to 350 Gb of sequence data and about 100 million unique TCR beta sequences from roughly 180 million T cells. An early release covering roughly 640 HLA-typed donors comprised approximately 300 gigabases of sequencing data and some 79 million unique TCR sequences. Of the roughly 400 genotyped donors, about 80% fell in the genetic ancestry cluster associated with self-reported Caucasian donors. The study was designed to test whether signatures of past pathogen exposure could be identified by cataloging public T cell receptors. The study profiled the T cell repertoires of fewer than 850 subjects by immunosequencing and related them to cytomegalovirus serostatus. Besides the first cohort of about 730 subjects, a separate validation cohort made up of 120 different subjects was used. The study combined high-throughput TCR immunosequencing, statistical association of individual TCRs with disease status, and machine learning to predict cytomegalovirus infection status. To study patterns of TCR occurrence, a later analysis re-analyzed previously published TCR beta repertoires from 600 to 750 donors and added high-resolution HLA genotyping. Rather than using new phenotypic data, the later analysis identified candidate immune exposures from TCR beta sequences and from how often those sequences occurred across donors. In an earlier analysis of more than 550 of the donors, high-throughput TCR beta sequencing was used to judge whether each TCR beta V gene segment behaved as functional or pseudogenic. Donor age, sex, ethnicity and CMV serostatus were compiled together with the repertoire data. A later genetic analysis took genome-wide SNP genotypes for about 55% of the 666 donors and used that subset as a discovery cohort. All discovery cohort repertoires had been generated on a single sequencing platform. Class I and class II HLA loci were covered by the typing at four-digit resolution. Typing coverage varied by locus: about 620-630 donors for A, B, C, DRB1 and DQB1; around 560 for DQA1; approximately 570 for DPA1; around 450 for DPB1. About 5 DR-DQ haplotypes were handled as single units for association and clustering, since linkage in the cohort was strong. On average, 235,054 unique TCR beta nucleotide sequences were sequenced per donor among some 430 genotyped donors of the cohort, with about 19% of those sequences being non-productive.

To note about this clone: The antigen this receptor binds is unknown. The sample holds no much larger clone one base away, and base qualities are not on file.

The library was built by means of the immunoSEQ multiplex PCR assay. The multiplex PCR relied on a mix of 60 forward primers for TCR Vbeta segments and 13 reverse primers for TCR Jbeta segments. The CDR3 region of rearranged TCR beta genes was amplified from genomic DNA with a multiplex PCR assay. Amplified TCR beta libraries were sequenced as 87-base-pair reads on the Illumina HiSeq System. Processing in the source paper ran as follows. In a later analysis, roughly 80 million unique TCR beta chains were counted across the roughly 610 repertoires, and approximately 11 million of these chains were shared by at least two donors. Raw reads were error-corrected and collapsed into unique sequences by a nearest-neighbor algorithm in which closely related sequences were merged to remove PCR and sequencing errors. CDR3 sequences were aligned to IMGT reference sequences to assign V, D and J gene segments. Each retained sequence needed at least a six-nucleotide match to both a V gene segment and a J gene segment. A rearrangement counted as productive if the CDR3 had no stop codons and remained in frame with V and J, and every other rearrangement counted as non-productive. CDR3 was defined according to IMGT convention as the region running from the second conserved V-encoded cysteine to the conserved J-encoded phenylalanine. Sequences without an unambiguous match to a single V gene segment were excluded from the earlier analysis of 500 to 700 of the donors. In an earlier analysis of some 590 of the donors, V segments were called functional above 56.7% productive rearrangements and were called segregating when the between-donor standard deviation exceeded 5%. A statistical classification framework was built to diagnose cytomegalovirus status from the catalog of TCR beta chain sequences. In a later analysis, TCR nucleotide sequences were compared against IMGT/GENE-DB human TR gene sequences so that V and J genes could be assigned. A later analysis assigned CDR3 sequences and most-parsimonious VDJ recombination scenarios with the TCRdist pipeline. In a later analysis, each TCR beta chain was defined by its CDR3 amino acid sequence together with its V-gene family, and reads lacking a unique V-gene family were excluded. A later analysis removed roughly 590 highly shared, low-generation-probability nucleotide sequences to deal with suspected cross-contamination and a sequencing artifact. For each public chain, a later analysis derived a clonal expansion index from normalized ranks of inferred template counts within each repertoire. A later analysis computed generation probabilities with a VDJ recombination model fitted to out-of-frame rearrangements, and checked the results against IGoR. A later analysis scored TCR-TCR, TCR-HLA and TCR-CMV co-occurrence with hypergeometric tests, applying a repertoire-size bias correction to TCR pairs. A later analysis estimated false discovery rates by permuting HLA or CMV assignments 20 times. A later analysis grouped co-occurring TCRs with DBSCAN, adding TCRdist sequence similarity when clustering within HLA-allele-positive subsets. For co-occurrence clustering, repertoires with fewer than 30,000 or more than 120,000 public chains were excluded, along with a handful of repertoires with anomalous nucleotide sharing. TCRdb carries this immuneACCESS record with in-frame sequences only. Its versions omit some clonotypes, under half of them owing to an unresolved V gene in the studies checked, with the rest unexplained. The D gene and trimming were derived from the DNA, and the V and J assignments and clone size from that table. A total of 170,000 or so clones appear in this sample, 83% of them only once. The top ten clonotypes cover around 1.6% of the sample.

The cohort comprised around 690 healthy bone marrow donors. All cohort members were sampled while nominally healthy, although unrecorded immune exposures were likely present. The donor was CMV seronegative and was included in the group of hundreds of seronegative cohort members. Every donor gave a peripheral blood sample, and the peripheral blood mononuclear cells from that sample were used for TCR beta sequencing. Genomic DNA was extracted from the blood cell samples with the Qiagen DNeasy Blood Extraction Kit. Broader findings and caveats from the paper: Presence/absence analyses assumed roughly uniform sequencing depth across donors, an assumption that may not hold. CMV serostatus was the only immune exposure information available for the cohort. Compared with equally common non-associated chains, HLA-associated TCR beta chains in a later analysis were more clonally expanded and had lower generation probabilities. Only TCR beta chains were sequenced in this cohort, and the absence of alpha or paired-chain data limited detectable features. A few of the identified cytomegalovirus-associated TCR beta chains were confirmed in vitro to be specific for cytomegalovirus antigens. According to a later analysis, most CMV-associated TCR beta chains appeared to be HLA-restricted, and the HLA associations seemed to be driven largely by CMV exposure. The earlier analysis of approximately 540 of the donors excluded fewer than 20 rarely observed V segments, including chromosome 9 orphons, because counts were too low. The 87-base-pair reads could not distinguish some IMGT-functional V segments, including TRBV6-2 and TRBV6-3, so those segments were excluded. While some public TCRs were present in many individuals, most TCR sequences turned up only very rarely across donors. In the study, around 160 TCR beta chains were listed as associated with cytomegalovirus. Because some donors lacked HLA typing at each locus, the association tests relied only on the typed subset. A later genetic analysis reported fewer N-insertions in productive TCRs among donors in an Asian-associated ancestry cluster than the roughly 640-donor mean. Strong co-occurrence of HLA alleles, especially DR and DQ, made assigning TCR associations to individual alleles difficult. A later analysis associated some 17,000 TCR beta sequences with specific HLA alleles at a false discovery rate of 0.05. The authors suggested that the approach could potentially be extended to other disease states and immunological phenotypes. A cluster of highly shared sequence variants was judged likely to represent a technical artifact of the sequencing pipeline. In an earlier analysis of 587 of the donors, most TCR beta V segments appeared in productive rearrangements about 87% or about 30% of the time, broadly matching IMGT annotations. In a later analysis, several top co-occurrence clusters were reported to appear linked to parvovirus B19, influenza, CMV and Epstein-Barr virus. In a later analysis, the rate of TCR association differed among HLA loci, with DRB1 alleles having the most associated TCRs and HLA-C alleles having the fewest. A further reported finding was that TCR beta sequences accurately predicted the HLA-A and HLA-B alleles for most subjects in the first cohort. Linkage disequilibrium might explain the correlated functional status among segregating V segments, but an unknown experimental factor could not be ruled out. In a later genetic analysis, a missense DCLRE1C variant was associated with V-gene and J-gene trimming of TCR beta chains, and the association was replicated in an independent cohort. The classifier was reported to diagnose cytomegalovirus status with high specificity and sensitivity in both the original cohort and the validation cohort.

V lost 5 bases and J lost 1 base, and the count of bases not matched to a germline gene is 7. The CDR3 runs 15 amino acids, cysteine and phenylalanine included. Only the CDR3 region is kept as DNA, spanning 45 bases read in frame from base 1. The CDR1 and CDR2 encoded by the germline V gene (reference sequence) are SGHAT and FQDESV. This receptor was identified in a man aged 50-60 years in good health and CMV-seronegative. Sequences were obtained from PBMCs. The rearranged segments are TRBV11-1 and TRBJ2-7, with 8 junctional bases fitting TRBD1. The DNA sequence follows: TGTGCCAGCAGCCTGACAGGGGTAAGGTCCTACGAGCAGTACTTC. Its protein is CASSLTGVRSYEQYF.